These 28 T cell receptor beta chains were all obtained from the same sample, sequenced in a study of cytomegalovirus exposure and HLA in healthy donors. The PCR employed 60 Vbeta primers together with 13 Jbeta primers. Assay: immunoSEQ multiplex PCR; the TCRdb copy retains only in-frame clones and omits some. Of 90,000 to 120,000 clones listed, about 80% were seen once; the top ten hold 5.8%. The sample comprised PBMCs. The source of these receptors is a man aged 55 to 70 in good health and CMV-seropositive.

This chain joins TRBV18 and TRBJ2-3; the match to TRBD1 covers 9 bases. The CDR3 runs to 15 residues. V was pared by 1 base and J by 3 bases, with 2 bases of the junction left unmatched. Per the germline V gene, CDR1 is KGHSH and CDR2 is LQKENI. The CDR3, as DNA: TGTGCCAGCTCACCACAGGACAGGGGAACAGATACGCAGTATTTT. Translation gives CASSPQDRGTDTQYF.

The chain has TRBV6-5 and TRBJ2-7, with 12 bases aligning to TRBD2. Germline-derived CDR1 and CDR2 are MNHEY and SVGAGI. V dropped 0 bases and J dropped 4; count of bases not matched to a gene: 1. This CDR3 is 15 amino acids long. The CDR3 DNA reads as TGTGCCAGCAGTTACTCGACTAGCGGGAGATACGAGCAGTACTTC. The encoded protein is CASSYSTSGRYEQYF.

The gene calls are TRBV28 and TRBJ2-5, with D possibly TRBD2 on 6 matching bases. The J call is in doubt because the DNA end fits TRBJ2-7 better. The CDR3 sequence is 12 residues long. The V gene's germline CDR1 is MDHEN and CDR2 SYDVKM. CDR3 coding DNA: TGTGCCAGTACCCGGGGGTTCTACGAGCAGTACTTC. Its protein product is CASTRGFYEQYF.

The chain carries TRBV6-5 and TRBJ1-2; D is unresolved. The V end lost 4 bases, the J end lost 1 base, and 13 bases lay between the germline ends. The germline gives CDR1 MNHEY, CDR2 SVGAGI. The CDR3 runs to 15 residues. The CDR3 sequence: CASSSQAFINYGYTF. DNA for the CDR3: TGTGCCAGCAGTTCCCAGGCGTTTATTAACTATGGCTACACCTTC.

V usage is TRBV2 and J usage is TRBJ2-3; 14 bases are a match to TRBD2. The CDR3 contains 17 residues. The J segment lost 2 bases and the V segment lost 5 bases, leaving 6 bases of the junction unmatched. Germline CDR1 is SNHLY and CDR2 is FYNNEI. CDR3 sequence: CASSRTSGGTLTDTQYF. CDR3 bases: TGTGCCAGCAGTCGGACTAGCGGGGGGACCCTCACAGATACGCAGTATTTT.

The chain combines TRBV7-9 with TRBJ1-2; a weak D match, TRBD1 (6 bases). Trimming shortened V by 4 bases and J by 2 bases, and 14 bases separated the two germline ends. The germline V gene has CDR1 SEHNR and CDR2 FQNEAQ (reference sequence). The CDR3 runs 15 residues. The chain's CDR3 is CASSSIPQGNYGYTF. CDR3 coding DNA: TGTGCCAGCAGCTCAATTCCCCAGGGGAACTATGGCTACACCTTC.

The V call is TRBV2, the J call TRBJ2-5; D possibly corresponds to TRBD2 (7 bases). This CDR3 is 19 amino acids long. Trimming removed 7 bases from V and 6 bases from J, with 33 bases in between. Germline values: CDR1 SNHLY, CDR2 FYNNEI. The CDR3 region is CASTARGGPRAASAKTQYF. CDR3 nucleotide sequence: TGTGCCAGCACTGCAAGGGGGGGGCCAAGAGCCGCCTCTGCCAAGACCCAGTACTTC. The variable domain in full, with the rest retrieved from reference TRBV2 and TRBJ2-5, is EPEVTQTPSHQVTQMGQEVILRCVPISNHLYFYWYRQILGQKVEFLVSFYNNEISEKSEIFDDQFSVERPDGSNFTLKIRSTKLEDSAMYFCASTARGGPRAASAKTQYFGPGTRLLVL.

The chain employs TRBV29-1 and TRBJ1-1, with 7 bases aligning to TRBD1. V shed 1 base, J shed 2 bases, and the junction held 7 bases outside the gene matches. Per germline, CDR1 SQVTM and CDR2 ANQGSEA. This CDR3 has 15 residues. In DNA form, the CDR3 reads TGCAGCGTTGAAGGGGAGACAGGGATAAACACTGAAGCTTTCTTT. It translates to CSVEGETGINTEAFF.

The chain recombines TRBV5-1 with TRBJ1-4; 7 bases map to TRBD1. Looked up from germline, CDR1 is SGHRS and CDR2 is YFSETQ. Trimming cost V 5 bases and J 8 bases; bases outside gene matches: 6. This CDR3 contains 13 residues. CDR3 residues: CASRPSGGEKLFF. The DNA of the CDR3 is TGCGCCAGCAGGCCCTCAGGGGGAGAAAAACTGTTTTTT.

The chain joins TRBV19 to TRBJ1-5, with 10 bases fitting TRBD1. V lost 4 bases to trimming and J lost 2 bases; unmatched junction nucleotides: 5. CDR3 size: 16 residues. Germline V gene lookup returns CDR1 LNHDA and CDR2 SQIVND (reference sequence). As DNA, the CDR3 is TGTGCCAGTAGTACGACAGGGGGCAGTGGCAATCAGCCCCAGCATTTT. Translation gives CASSTTGGSGNQPQHF. Using reference TRBV19 and TRBJ1-5 for the parts outside the CDR3, the full variable domain is DGGITQSPKYLFRKEGQNVTLSCEQNLNHDAMYWYRQDPGQGLRLIYYSQIVNDFQKGDIAEGYSVSREKKESFPLTVTSAQKNPTAFYLCASSTTGGSGNQPQHFGDGTRLSIL.

The V and J genes are TRBV9 and TRBJ1-3; weak D call: TRBD1 (5 bases). The CDR3 length is 13 residues. Germline V gene data show CDR1 as SGDLS and CDR2 as YYNGEE. Trimming left V 0 bases short and J 5 bases short, with 6 bases between. The CDR3 nucleotides read TGTGCCAGCAGCGTAGGACAGAGAAACACCATATATTTT. Translated, it gives CASSVGQRNTIYF.

The chain couples TRBV7-2 to TRBJ2-7, with a weak D call TRBD2 (5 bases). CDR1 SGHTA and CDR2 FQGNSA come from the germline V gene. V lost 5 bases and J 3 bases, leaving 17 bases between the germline ends. The CDR3 sequence is 15 residues long. CDR3 sequence reads: CASSEGWRKLYEQYF. CDR3 DNA: TGTGCCAGCAGCGAGGGTTGGAGGAAACTCTACGAGCAGTACTTC.

This chain uses TRBV5-1 with TRBJ2-5, with a possible D match to TRBD2 (5 bases). This CDR3 spans 15 amino acids. The germline V gene encodes CDR1 SGHRS and CDR2 YFSETQ. V was clipped by 2 bases and J by 5 bases, with 16 bases between them. The CDR3 DNA is TGCGCCAGCAGCTTTCTCGGGAACGAAGGGGAGACCCAGTACTTC. This translates into CASSFLGNEGETQYF.

The chain carries TRBV5-1 and TRBJ2-1, with 7 bases fitting TRBD1. The CDR3 has 15 amino acids. CDR1 and CDR2 from the germline V gene are SGHRS and YFSETQ. J lost 3 bases, V lost 3 bases, and 6 bases had no gene match. The CDR3 nucleotides read TGCGCCAGCAGCTCGGACAGGACCCTCTACAATGAGCAGTTCTTC. Its translation: CASSSDRTLYNEQFF.

The rearrangement uses TRBV19 and TRBJ1-1; TRBD1 agrees at 8 bases. The germline V gene encodes CDR1 LNHDA and CDR2 SQIVND (reference sequence). Trimming at V came to 0 bases and at J to 6 bases, leaving 3 bases not matched to a gene. The CDR3 covers 14 residues. In DNA, the CDR3 is TGTGCCAGTAGTATAGAGACAGGGGTACCTGAAGCTTTCTTT. This gives the protein CASSIETGVPEAFF.

The chain uses TRBV2 and TRBJ2-3, with 13 bases identical to TRBD2. Unmatched junction bases numbered 16, after V lost 10 bases and J lost 6 bases. The CDR3 runs 17 residues. The germline V gene encodes CDR1 SNHLY and CDR2 FYNNEI. CDR3 coding DNA: TGTGCCATCGACCCTAGAGTACTAGCGGGGGGGAGGGATACGCAGTATTTT. Translation: CAIDPRVLAGGRDTQYF.

Of note for this clone: Other DNA sequences from this sample encode an identical CDR3 as well. This sequence joins TRBV7-9 and TRBJ1-5; no reliable D call. Trimming removed 1 base at V and 2 bases at J, with 6 bases between. The CDR3 spans 14 residues. CDR1 is SEHNR, CDR2 FQNEAQ, per germline (reference sequence). The CDR3 reads CASSLGQGNQPQHF. The CDR3 nucleotides read TGTGCCAGCAGCTTAGGGCAGGGCAATCAGCCCCAGCATTTT. The full variable domain, its missing parts supplied by reference TRBV7-9 and TRBJ1-5, is DTGVSQNPRHKITKRGQNVTFRCDPISEHNRLYWYRQTLGQGPEFLTYFQNEAQLEKSRLLSDRFSAERPKGSFSTLEIQRTEQGDSAMYLCASSLGQGNQPQHFGDGTRLSIL.

This clone has more than one count but fewer than ten. The chain joins TRBV7-6 to TRBJ1-3, with 7 bases lining up with TRBD1. The junction had 7 bases not matched to a gene; V was cut back by 6 bases and J by 2 bases. Germline values: CDR1 SGHVS, CDR2 FNYEAQ. This CDR3 spans 15 amino acids. The chain's CDR3 is CASSLGQGAGNTIYF. DNA for the CDR3: TGTGCCAGCAGTCTCGGGCAGGGGGCTGGAAACACCATATATTTT.

The chain combines TRBV30 with TRBJ1-2; 9 bases line up with TRBD1. From germline, CDR1 is GTSNPN and CDR2 SVGIG (reference sequence). Trimming cost V 4 bases and J 3 bases; bases outside gene matches: 6. The length of the CDR3 is 14 residues. CDR3 coding DNA: TGTGCCTGGATCCGGGACAGGGCCCACTATGGCTACACCTTC. Its protein product is CAWIRDRAHYGYTF.

This rearrangement joins TRBV9 to TRBJ2-5, with D tentatively TRBD2 (7 bases). The CDR3 has 16 amino acids. Between the trimmed V and J ends, which lost 4 bases and 5 bases, there was a span of 21 bases. Looked up from germline, CDR1 is SGDLS and CDR2 is YYNGEE. CDR3 region: CASSSGGGGPEETQYF. The CDR3 coding sequence is TGTGCCAGCAGCTCGGGGGGCGGGGGCCCCGAGGAGACCCAGTACTTC.

The chain links TRBV19 to TRBJ1-6; D is unclear. The CDR3 totals 16 residues. CDR1 is LNHDA, CDR2 SQIVND, per germline (reference sequence). V was cut by 5 bases and J by 7 bases, with 18 bases left in between. The CDR3 loop is CASSAVGRGGNSPLHF. DNA of the CDR3: TGTGCCAGTAGTGCTGTGGGCAGAGGCGGGAATTCACCCCTCCACTTT.

The V gene is TRBV7-9, the J gene TRBJ2-3, with TRBD1 matching 8 bases. Germline CDR1 SEHNR, CDR2 FQNEAQ (reference sequence). The junction had 4 bases not matched to a gene; V was cut back by 7 bases and J by 1 base. CDR3 size: 14 residues. The CDR3 DNA follows: TGTGCCAGCACCCAGGGACAGGGCACAGATACGCAGTATTTT. It yields the protein CASTQGQGTDTQYF.

This sequence joins TRBV19 and TRBJ1-1; TRBD1 is a possible D gene (6 bases). The CDR3 totals 14 residues. The V end was cut by 5 bases, the J end by 1 base, with 11 bases between. From germline, CDR1 is LNHDA and CDR2 SQIVND (reference sequence). Here the CDR3 DNA reads TGTGCCAGTAGTTCCGACAGGAAGAACACTGAAGCTTTCTTT. It specifies CASSSDRKNTEAFF.

A single count supports this clone. Within the sample, other DNA sequences also encode this same CDR3. The genes are TRBV7-9 and TRBJ1-1, with D possibly TRBD1 on 5 matching bases. Germline V lookup: CDR1 SEHNR, CDR2 FQNEAQ (reference sequence). The length of the CDR3 is 14 residues. V was pared by 1 base and J by 2 bases, with 8 bases between. CDR3 nucleotide sequence: TGTGCCAGCAGCTTAGTCGGGGGAAACACTGAAGCTTTCTTT. It specifies CASSLVGGNTEAFF.

The V and J genes are TRBV21-1 and TRBJ1-6; the table assigns TRBD1, which was not confirmed against the DNA. TRBV21-1 represents a pseudogene. This CDR3 has 15 residues. CDR3 in DNA: TGTGCCAGTCGTTTGAGACAGGGAGATAATTCACCCCTCCACTTT. Its protein is CASRLRQGDNSPLHF.

The chain couples TRBV7-8 to TRBJ1-1; D is possibly TRBD1 (6 bases). The CDR3 totals 16 residues. Germline V lookup: CDR1 SGHVS, CDR2 FQNEAQ. V lost 5 bases, J lost 2 bases, and 18 bases lay in between. CDR3 region: CASSRTGFSGNTEAFF. CDR3 nucleotides: TGTGCCAGCAGCCGTACAGGGTTCAGTGGAAACACTGAAGCTTTCTTT. Based on the CDR3 plus reference TRBV7-8 and TRBJ1-1, the full variable domain is GAGVSQSPRYKVAKRGQDVALRCDPISGHVSLFWYQQALGQGPEFLTYFQNEAQLDKSGLPSDRFFAERPEGSVSTLKIQRTQQEDSAVYLCASSRTGFSGNTEAFFGQGTRLTVV.

The J gene is TRBJ2-2, the V gene TRBV4-1; 11 bases fit TRBD2. Germline V CDR1 and CDR2: MGHRA, YSYEKL. The CDR3 contains 18 residues. V shed 7 bases, J shed 4 bases, and the junction held 14 bases outside the gene matches. In DNA, the CDR3 is TGCGCCAGCACCCTAACGAACCGACTAGCGGGGTTCACCGGGGAGCTGTTTTTT. This codes for CASTLTNRLAGFTGELFF.

The rearrangement uses TRBV7-2 and TRBJ2-7; 11 bases are shared with TRBD1. V shed 5 bases, J shed 7 bases, and the junction held 4 bases outside the gene matches. Germline loops: CDR1 SGHTA, CDR2 FQGNSA. The CDR3 runs 13 residues. The CDR3 reads CASSPGTGGEQYF. The CDR3 nucleotides read TGTGCCAGCAGCCCCGGGACAGGGGGGGAGCAGTACTTC.